These 22 T cell receptor beta chains were sequenced from one sample in a study of control samples from healthy donors and cancer patients. This table comes from immunoSEQ multiplex PCR, and its TCRdb copy is limited to in-frame clones, with some not included. The sample records 110,000 or so clones, 70% to 85% being singletons. Sequences were obtained from blood. Source of these receptors: a man aged 18 to 30 in good health.

The rearrangement links TRBV6-2 or TRBV6-3 to TRBJ2-3; D is perhaps TRBD2 (6 bases). Trimming shortened V by 4 bases and J by 2 bases, and 19 bases separated the two germline ends. The CDR3 has 17 residues. The germline gives CDR1 MNHEY, CDR2 SVGEGT. CDR3 region: CASSLGTHQHHTDTQYF. CDR3 DNA: TGTGCCAGCAGTTTAGGGACTCATCAACATCACACAGATACGCAGTATTTT.

V usage is TRBV18 and J usage is TRBJ2-6; a possible D gene is TRBD1 (6 bases). V was shortened by 2 bases and J by 0 bases, with 8 bases between the two germline ends. Germline V gives CDR1 KGHSH, CDR2 LQKENI. CDR3 size: 16 residues. The CDR3 DNA follows: TGTGCCAGCTCACCAAAGGACAGCTCTGGGGCCAACGTCCTGACTTTC. The encoded protein is CASSPKDSSGANVLTF.

This chain links TRBV19 with TRBJ1-4; a weak D match, TRBD1 (5 bases). The V gene's germline CDR1 is LNHDA and CDR2 SQIVND (reference sequence). The CDR3 consists of 13 residues. V lost 4 bases, J lost 8 bases, and 11 bases lay in between. CDR3 region: CASSTSGTEKLFF. In nucleotides, the CDR3 is TGTGCCAGTAGTACCTCCGGGACCGAAAAACTGTTTTTT.

V usage is TRBV27 and J usage is TRBJ1-1; D gene unclear. The germline gives CDR1 MNHEY, CDR2 SMNVEV (reference sequence). Trimming shortened V by 0 bases and J by 3 bases, and 8 bases separated the two germline ends. This CDR3 contains 14 residues. The CDR3 loop reads CASSLSKGYTEAFF. Written as DNA, the CDR3 is TGTGCCAGCAGTTTATCTAAAGGGTACACTGAAGCTTTCTTT.

V gene TRBV5-1 combines with J gene TRBJ2-1; 8 positions agree with TRBD2. The CDR3 spans 16 residues. The V gene end was trimmed by 3 bases and the J gene end by 0 bases; junction bases not matched to a gene: 5. The germline V gene encodes CDR1 SGHRS and CDR2 YFSETQ. The CDR3 bases are TGCGCCAGCAGCTCGAGCGGGGGCGCCTCCTACAATGAGCAGTTCTTC. The encoded protein is CASSSSGGASYNEQFF.

The rearrangement joins TRBV28 to TRBJ2-3, with D uncertain. Germline CDR1 reads MDHEN; CDR2 reads SYDVKM. The CDR3 is 12 amino acids. The V gene lost 7 bases and the J gene lost 0 bases, with 5 bases spanning the gap. DNA for the CDR3: TGTGCCAGCACCACTAGCACAGATACGCAGTATTTT. It yields the protein CASTTSTDTQYF.

This clone was found once. The V and J genes are TRBV9 and TRBJ2-5; the D gene is possibly TRBD2 (6 bases). This CDR3 is built from 14 residues. V was clipped by 2 bases and J by 8 bases, with 16 bases between them. Germline V lookup: CDR1 SGDLS, CDR2 YYNGEE. The CDR3 region has the DNA TGTGCCAGCAGCGTCAACTGGGGAGGCGAAACCCAGTACTTC. Translating gives CASSVNWGGETQYF. Using reference TRBV9 and TRBJ2-5 for the parts outside the CDR3, the full variable domain is DSGVTQTPKHLITATGQRVTLRCSPRSGDLSVYWYQQSLDQGLQFLIQYYNGEERAKGNILERFSAQQFPDLHSELNLSSLELGDSALYFCASSVNWGGETQYFGPGTRLLVL.

V gene TRBV18 combines with J gene TRBJ2-5, with D perhaps matching TRBD1 (5 bases). The CDR3 runs 12 residues. Trimming removed 4 bases at V and 3 bases at J, with 6 bases between. Germline lookup yields CDR1 KGHSH and CDR2 LQKENI. The CDR3 sequence: CASSRQKETQYF. The DNA of the CDR3 is TGTGCCAGCTCACGACAGAAAGAGACCCAGTACTTC. The full variable domain, in which reference TRBV18 and TRBJ2-5 provide the parts outside the CDR3, is NAGVMQNPRHLVRRRGQEARLRCSPMKGHSHVYWYRQLPEEGLKFMVYLQKENIIDESGMPKERFSAEFPKEGPSILRIQQVVRGDSAAYFCASSRQKETQYFGPGTRLLVL.

The chain uses TRBV30 and TRBJ1-2; D gene unclear. The V gene's germline CDR1 is GTSNPN and CDR2 SVGIG (reference sequence). With 4 bases removed from V and 4 bases from J, the gap between germline ends came to 19 bases. This CDR3 has 15 amino acids. CDR3 sequence (DNA): TGTGCCTGGAAGTCCCCGGCGGCTCCACTCTATGGCTACACCTTC. This sequence encodes CAWKSPAAPLYGYTF.

The chain combines TRBV6-2 or TRBV6-3 with TRBJ2-4, with 7 bases matching TRBD1. Germline-derived CDR1 and CDR2 are MNHEY and SVGEGT. This CDR3 has 16 amino acids. J gave up 3 bases and V 5 bases, and 10 bases lay outside the gene matches. CDR3 in amino acids: CASSTGQKQGKNIQYF. The CDR3 DNA sequence: TGTGCCAGCAGTACGGGACAGAAACAAGGCAAAAACATTCAGTACTTC.

This clone was found a few times. A read error may account for a junction end that differs from germline. V is TRBV6-5 and J is TRBJ1-1; a possible D gene is TRBD1 (6 bases). This CDR3 comprises 15 residues. Germline CDR1 reads MNHEY; CDR2 reads SVGAGI. The DNA for the CDR3 is TGTGCCAGCAGATACTACAGGGAGATGAACACTGAAGCTTTCTTT. Translating gives CASRYYREMNTEAFF.

The chain employs TRBV2 and TRBJ1-2; D is uncertain. V lost 5 bases to trimming and J lost 1 base, with 8 bases between them. The CDR3 contains 13 residues. The V gene's germline CDR1 is SNHLY and CDR2 FYNNEI. The CDR3 bases are TGTGCCAGCAGTCCGGAGCATAACTATGGCTACACCTTC. Amino acid sequence: CASSPEHNYGYTF.

This chain joins TRBV7-9 and TRBJ2-7; D gene ambiguous. Between the trimmed V and J ends, which lost 3 bases and 3 bases, there was a span of 9 bases. The CDR3 extends over 13 amino acids. Per the germline V gene, CDR1 is SEHNR and CDR2 is FQNEAQ (reference sequence). The CDR3 DNA reads as TGTGCCAGCAGCTTTAACAACGTCTACGAGCAGTACTTC. It encodes CASSFNNVYEQYF.

The chain employs TRBV6-1 and TRBJ2-1; D remains ambiguous. This CDR3 is 12 amino acids long. The ends were cut back, 1 base at V and 12 bases at J, with 10 bases in the middle. The germline CDR1 and CDR2 sequences are MNHNS and SASEGT. CDR3 sequence (DNA): TGTGCCAGCAGTGAAGGGATGTTTGGGCAGTTCTTC. Translated, it gives CASSEGMFGQFF.

In DNA form, the CDR3 reads TGTGCCAGCAGTTCGCTAGGGGGCGTCGACTATGGCTACACCTTC. Translated, it gives CASSSLGGVDYGYTF. The V gene is TRBV27, the J gene TRBJ1-2; 7 positions agree with TRBD1. The V gene's germline CDR1 is MNHEY and CDR2 SMNVEV (reference sequence). The CDR3 has 15 amino acids. V gave up 4 bases and J gave up 3 bases; unmatched junction bases: 8.

This rearrangement joins TRBV12-5 to TRBJ2-5; D is uncertain. Germline-derived CDR1 and CDR2 are LGHNT and FRNRAP. Trimming took off 0 bases at V and 1 base at J, with 9 bases between the two ends. This CDR3 has 15 amino acids. CDR3 sequence: CASGLVSQLQETQYF. CDR3 in DNA: TGTGCTAGTGGTTTGGTTTCGCAGCTCCAAGAGACCCAGTACTTC.

In DNA form, the CDR3 reads TGTGCCAGCAGCTTAGGTGCCGGGGGGCCCAGTAGCACAGATACGCAGTATTTT. Its translation: CASSLGAGGPSSTDTQYF. V usage is TRBV7-9 and J usage is TRBJ2-3; TRBD2 might be the D (7 bases). The CDR3 sequence is 18 residues long. With 1 base removed from V and 0 bases from J, the gap between germline ends came to 17 bases. Germline V gives CDR1 SEHNR, CDR2 FQNEAQ (reference sequence). The full variable domain, completed using reference TRBV7-9 and TRBJ2-3, is DTGVSQNPRHKITKRGQNVTFRCDPISEHNRLYWYRQTLGQGPEFLTYFQNEAQLEKSRLLSDRFSAERPKGSFSTLEIQRTEQGDSAMYLCASSLGAGGPSSTDTQYFGPGTRLTVL.

The table lists this clone with a count of one. One end of the junction does not line up with germline, which may come from a read error. V usage is TRBV7-7 and J usage is TRBJ2-3; 8 nucleotides match TRBD1. The CDR3 is made up of 15 amino acids. In germline, CDR1 is SSHAT, CDR2 FNYEAQ (reference sequence). CDR3 DNA: TGTGCTAGCAGCTTAGGCAGGGGGCTTTCAGATACGCAGTATTTT. Translation gives CASSLGRGLSDTQYF.

The chain recombines TRBV2 with TRBJ1-6, with no clear D. Germline V CDR1 and CDR2: SNHLY, FYNNEI. The CDR3 covers 13 residues. V was pared by 6 bases and J by 9 bases, with 12 bases between. The chain's CDR3 is CASRAGVSSPLHF. For the CDR3, the DNA is TGTGCCAGCAGGGCCGGGGTCAGTTCACCCCTCCACTTT. Full variable domain (outside the CDR3, taken from reference TRBV2 and TRBJ1-6): EPEVTQTPSHQVTQMGQEVILRCVPISNHLYFYWYRQILGQKVEFLVSFYNNEISEKSEIFDDQFSVERPDGSNFTLKIRSTKLEDSAMYFCASRAGVSSPLHFGNGTRLTVT.

J is TRBJ2-2 and V is TRBV30, with 7 bases lining up with TRBD1. After removal of 0 bases from V and 1 base from J, the junction contained 5 bases not matched to a gene. The germline CDR1 and CDR2 sequences are GTSNPN and SVGIG (reference sequence). The CDR3 consists of 16 residues. Written as DNA, the CDR3 is TGTGCCTGGAGTGTTTGGGGGACAGTGAACACCGGGGAGCTGTTTTTT. It specifies CAWSVWGTVNTGELFF.

The chain joins TRBV19 to TRBJ1-1; unclear D gene. The CDR3 spans 15 residues. The V gene lost 3 bases and the J gene lost 5 bases, with 16 bases spanning the gap. CDR1 and CDR2 (germline): LNHDA, SQIVND (reference sequence). The DNA for the CDR3 is TGTGCCAGTAGTATCTTCGGGAACTCGAATACTGAAGCTTTCTTT. Its protein product is CASSIFGNSNTEAFF.

The chain has TRBV13 and TRBJ1-1; D perhaps matches TRBD1 (6 bases). The CDR3 sequence is 14 residues long. Germline V gives CDR1 PRHDT, CDR2 FYEKMQ (reference sequence). Trimming took off 4 bases at V and 3 bases at J, with 12 bases between the two ends. In DNA, the CDR3 is TGTGCCAGCAGCTCGTATAGGGGGGACACTGAAGCTTTCTTT. This sequence encodes CASSSYRGDTEAFF.